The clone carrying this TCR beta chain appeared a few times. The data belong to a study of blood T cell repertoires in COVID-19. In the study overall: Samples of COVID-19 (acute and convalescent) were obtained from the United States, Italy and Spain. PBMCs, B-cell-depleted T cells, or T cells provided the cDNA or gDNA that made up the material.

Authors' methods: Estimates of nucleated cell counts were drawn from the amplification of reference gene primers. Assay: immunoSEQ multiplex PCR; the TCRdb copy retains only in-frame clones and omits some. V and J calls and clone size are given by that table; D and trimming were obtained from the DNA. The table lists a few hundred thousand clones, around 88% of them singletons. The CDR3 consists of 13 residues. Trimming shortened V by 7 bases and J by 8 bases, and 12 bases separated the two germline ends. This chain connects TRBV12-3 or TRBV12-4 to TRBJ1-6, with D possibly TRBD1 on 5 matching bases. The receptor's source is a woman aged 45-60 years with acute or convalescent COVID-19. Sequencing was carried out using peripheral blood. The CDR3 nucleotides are TGTGCCAGCACGGGGGATTGGGATTCACCCCTCCACTTT. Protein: CASTGDWDSPLHF.